The 17 T cell receptor beta chains below come from one sample, sequenced in a study of blood T cell repertoires in COVID-19. Produced via immunoSEQ multiplex PCR; TCRdb's table is partial and in-frame only. Among approximately 210,000 clones listed, about 91% were seen once. Sequenced: peripheral blood. These receptor sequences come from a woman aged 35 to 49 with acute or convalescent COVID-19.

The rearrangement uses TRBV18 and TRBJ1-2; the D is unclear. The CDR3 consists of 14 residues. Germline lookup yields CDR1 KGHSH and CDR2 LQKENI. The V end lost 2 bases, the J end lost 1 base, and 8 bases lay between the germline ends. The CDR3 here is CASSPVHLNYGYTF. The CDR3 DNA sequence: TGTGCCAGCTCACCAGTACATCTTAACTATGGCTACACCTTC.

The CDR3 here is CASSFVSRGGYTF. CDR3 nucleotide sequence: TGTGCCAGCAGCTTTGTCTCTAGGGGTGGCTACACCTTC. J is TRBJ1-2 and V is TRBV5-6; the D gene is possibly TRBD1 (5 bases). Trimming removed 2 bases from V and 7 bases from J, with 12 bases in between. Per the germline V gene, CDR1 is SGHDT and CDR2 is YYEEEE. This CDR3 spans 13 amino acids.

This chain links TRBV12-3 or TRBV12-4 with TRBJ2-3; 7 bases align to TRBD2. The CDR3 runs to 13 residues. The trim removed 9 bases at V and 4 bases at J, leaving 7 bases unmatched. The CDR3 DNA follows: TGTGCCAGTTGGGGGGGAAGTTCAGATACGCAGTATTTT. It codes for CASWGGSSDTQYF.

The rearrangement joins TRBV19 to TRBJ1-5; TRBD1 aligns across 7 bases. Looked up from germline, CDR1 is LNHDA and CDR2 is SQIVND (reference sequence). J was trimmed by 6 bases and V by 4 bases; bases with no gene match: 9. CDR3 size: 15 residues. The CDR3 nucleotides are TGTGCCAGTAGTACCGACAGGGAACTTGTTCAGCCCCAGCATTTT. This gives the protein CASSTDRELVQPQHF.

The chain carries TRBV19 and TRBJ2-5, with TRBD2 matching over 13 bases. Germline assignment: CDR1 LNHDA and CDR2 SQIVND (reference sequence). Germline trimming cut 6 bases from V and 2 bases from J; bases unmatched to any gene: 6. The CDR3 has 16 residues. The CDR3 reads CASSNGLAGVQETQYF. DNA of the CDR3: TGTGCCAGTAGCAACGGACTAGCGGGGGTTCAAGAGACCCAGTACTTC.

The chain joins TRBV1 to TRBJ2-1; the D call of TRBD2 is as the table states it, not checked on the DNA. TRBV1 is described as a pseudogene. This CDR3 is built from 17 residues. The CDR3 DNA is TGCACCAGCAGCCAAGATCACCCTAGCGGTACCTACAATGAGCAGTTCTTC. This encodes CTSSQDHPSGTYNEQFF.

In this sample, this clone turned up once. This chain joins TRBV5-6 and TRBJ1-2; D remains ambiguous. The CDR3 runs 12 residues. Germline V lookup: CDR1 SGHDT, CDR2 YYEEEE. The ends were cut back, 5 bases at V and 7 bases at J, with 12 bases in the middle. The CDR3 DNA follows: TGTGCCAGCAGGCTTCACTATCGTGGCTACACCTTC. Its translation: CASRLHYRGYTF.

The J gene is TRBJ1-1, the V gene TRBV30; 7 nucleotides agree with TRBD1. The CDR3 extends over 12 amino acids. V was clipped by 2 bases and J by 6 bases; unmatched bases: 3. Germline CDR1 is GTSNPN and CDR2 is SVGIG (reference sequence). CDR3 amino acids: CAWSLGQAEAFF. DNA for the CDR3: TGTGCCTGGAGTCTCGGACAGGCTGAAGCTTTCTTT.

The rearrangement links TRBV3-1 (or the pseudogene TRBV3-2) to TRBJ2-5; 8 positions match TRBD2. The CDR3 consists of 15 residues. CDR1 is LGHDT and CDR2 is YNNKEL in the germline V gene (reference sequence). V lost 4 bases and J lost 3; bases outside the gene matches: 7. CDR3: CASSLPSGPKETQYF. As DNA, the CDR3 is TGTGCCAGCAGCCTCCCTAGCGGGCCAAAAGAGACCCAGTACTTC.

This clone was found a few times. This chain uses TRBV11-2 with TRBJ1-6; perhaps TRBD1 as D (6 bases). CDR1 is SGHAT, CDR2 FQNNGV, per germline. V lost 5 bases and J lost 7, with 15 bases in between. The CDR3 runs 15 residues. Written as DNA, the CDR3 is TGTGCCAGCAGCACCCAACAGGGTCGCAATTCACCCCTCCACTTT. This gives the protein CASSTQQGRNSPLHF.

This clone has a handful of counts. The V gene is TRBV4-1, the J gene TRBJ1-2; D is unresolved. There are 15 residues in the CDR3. Germline lookup yields CDR1 MGHRA and CDR2 YSYEKL. The germline V and J ends were trimmed by 0 bases and 3 bases, with 11 bases remaining between them. CDR3 bases: TGCGCCAGCAGCCAAGAGAGGGCGGGCTACTATGGCTACACCTTC. The encoded protein is CASSQERAGYYGYTF.

The genes are TRBV5-5 and TRBJ2-7, with 7 positions matching TRBD1. V gave up 4 bases and J gave up 4 bases; unmatched junction bases: 5. This CDR3 comprises 13 residues. Germline CDR1 is SGHKS and CDR2 is YYEKEE (reference sequence). The CDR3 loop is CASSPRDSYEQYV. The CDR3 DNA follows: TGTGCCAGCAGCCCCCGGGACAGTTACGAGCAGTACGTC.

The rearrangement links TRBV11-2 to TRBJ2-7; D perhaps matches TRBD2 (5 bases). The CDR3 totals 12 residues. Germline loops: CDR1 SGHAT, CDR2 FQNNGV. The V gene lost 1 base and the J gene lost 7 bases, with 8 bases spanning the gap. The CDR3 sequence is CASSLVPGEQYV. The CDR3 coding sequence is TGTGCCAGCAGCTTAGTTCCGGGGGAGCAGTACGTC.

The rearrangement links TRBV2 to TRBJ1-2, with TRBD1 matching 8 bases. The germline gives CDR1 SNHLY, CDR2 FYNNEI. Losses at the gene ends were 4 bases for V and 8 bases for J; bases not matched to a gene: 3. CDR3 length: 12 residues. This chain's CDR3 is CASSATGDGYTF. CDR3 bases: TGTGCCAGCAGTGCGACAGGGGACGGCTACACCTTC.

The CDR3 DNA reads as TGCAGCGTTCCCCGTTCCTCTGGGGCCAACGTCCTGACTTTC. Translation: CSVPRSSGANVLTF. The chain employs TRBV29-1 and TRBJ2-6; unclear D gene. Between the trimmed V and J ends, which lost 5 bases and 0 bases, there was a span of 8 bases. This CDR3 comprises 14 residues. Germline CDR1 SQVTM, CDR2 ANQGSEA.

The chain couples TRBV2 to TRBJ2-3, with a weak D call TRBD1 (6 bases). CDR3 size: 15 residues. V lost 4 bases, J lost 4 bases, and 15 bases lay in between. From germline, CDR1 is SNHLY and CDR2 FYNNEI. Here the CDR3 DNA reads TGTGCCAGCAGTGGGCAGGGGCGGGTTGCAGATACGCAGTATTTT. Protein: CASSGQGRVADTQYF.

The chain is built from TRBV9 and TRBJ1-2, with 12 bases lining up with TRBD1. Germline V gene lookup returns CDR1 SGDLS and CDR2 YYNGEE. Losses at the gene ends were 5 bases for V and 5 bases for J; bases not matched to a gene: 7. This CDR3 contains 15 residues. The CDR3 DNA sequence: TGTGCCAGCAGGGAGGGGACAGGGGGCATGTATGGCTACACCTTC. Its translation: CASREGTGGMYGYTF. The entire variable domain, with the rest obtained from reference TRBV9 and TRBJ1-2, is as follows: DSGVTQTPKHLITATGQRVTLRCSPRSGDLSVYWYQQSLDQGLQFLIQYYNGEERAKGNILERFSAQQFPDLHSELNLSSLELGDSALYFCASREGTGGMYGYTFGSGTRLTVV.